The 28 T cell receptor beta chains below were found in one sample sequenced in a study of cytomegalovirus exposure and HLA in healthy donors listed by TCRdb under 2017. Receptors were amplified or captured by the immunoSEQ multiplex PCR assay. The multiplex PCR relied on a mix of 60 forward primers for TCR Vbeta segments and 13 reverse primers for TCR Jbeta segments. Held by TCRdb, this immuneACCESS table contains in-frame sequences only and omits some clones. Under half of the omission traces to an unresolved V gene where checked; the cause of the rest is unknown. Here the sample has under 130,000 clones; less than 85% occur a single time. About 7.5% of the sample is held by the ten biggest clonotypes. What was sequenced was PBMCs. The receptor set was obtained from a man between 40 and 49 years old in good health and CMV-seropositive.

The rearrangement links TRBV10-3 to TRBJ2-7; 7 bases map to TRBD1. Unmatched junction bases numbered 5, after V lost 5 bases and J lost 1 base. Germline CDR1 is ENHRY and CDR2 is SYGVKD. There are 14 residues in the CDR3. CDR3 in DNA: TGTGCCATCAGTCCCCGACAGGGTTCCTACGAGCAGTACTTC. This codes for CAISPRQGSYEQYF.

This chain joins TRBV9 and TRBJ1-6; 9 nucleotides align to TRBD1. After removal of 0 bases from V and 7 bases from J, the junction contained 2 bases not matched to a gene. The CDR3 contains 15 residues. Germline CDR1 SGDLS, CDR2 YYNGEE. CDR3 protein: CASSVGQGGNSPLHF. CDR3 in DNA: TGTGCCAGCAGCGTAGGACAGGGGGGGAATTCACCCCTCCACTTT. The full variable domain, with the rest looked up from reference TRBV9 and TRBJ1-6, is DSGVTQTPKHLITATGQRVTLRCSPRSGDLSVYWYQQSLDQGLQFLIQYYNGEERAKGNILERFSAQQFPDLHSELNLSSLELGDSALYFCASSVGQGGNSPLHFGNGTRLTVT.

The V call is TRBV2, the J call TRBJ1-2; D not resolved. Germline V gene lookup returns CDR1 SNHLY and CDR2 FYNNEI. Deletions cut 7 bases from V and 9 bases from J, with 15 bases between. The CDR3 spans 12 residues. CDR3 nucleotides: TGTGCCAGCATTCCTACCGGCAGGCGCTACACCTTC. This encodes CASIPTGRRYTF.

This clone was observed a few times. The J gene is TRBJ2-7, the V gene TRBV6-1, with a weak D call TRBD2 (6 bases). Germline V lookup: CDR1 MNHNS, CDR2 SASEGT. Trimming stripped 4 bases from V and 2 bases from J, with 18 bases between. The CDR3 extends over 16 amino acids. The chain's CDR3 is CASSGRAGFGAYEQYF. In nucleotides, the CDR3 is TGTGCCAGCAGTGGAAGGGCGGGGTTTGGAGCCTACGAGCAGTACTTC.

Only a few counts were recorded for this clone. This rearrangement joins TRBV5-6 to TRBJ1-2; D perhaps matches TRBD1 (5 bases). V was clipped by 5 bases and J by 3 bases, with 20 bases between them. The CDR3 has 16 residues. Germline V gene data show CDR1 as SGHDT and CDR2 as YYEEEE. The chain's CDR3 is CASSLMGLPADYGYTF. The CDR3 nucleotides are TGTGCCAGCAGTTTGATGGGACTGCCGGCTGACTATGGCTACACCTTC.

CDR3 in amino acids: CASSLAEQGYEQFF. The CDR3 nucleotides read TGTGCCAGCAGCTTAGCTGAACAGGGGTATGAGCAGTTCTTC. The V gene is TRBV11-3, the J gene TRBJ2-1; 7 positions agree with TRBD1. Losses at the gene ends were 1 base for V and 8 bases for J; bases not matched to a gene: 5. CDR3 length: 14 residues. Germline CDR1 SGHNT, CDR2 YENEEA.

This chain links TRBV2 with TRBJ2-1; D is perhaps TRBD2 (5 bases). Germline loops: CDR1 SNHLY, CDR2 FYNNEI. The CDR3 totals 14 residues. Trimming left V 3 bases short and J 8 bases short, with 14 bases between. CDR3 loop: CASSDSRAGDEQFF. CDR3 DNA: TGTGCCAGCAGTGACTCGCGGGCTGGGGATGAGCAGTTCTTC.

This clone came up a few times. The chain's CDR3 is CASSSNRENYGYTF. The CDR3 nucleotides read TGTGCCAGCAGTTCGAACAGGGAAAACTATGGCTACACCTTC. V is TRBV6-5 and J is TRBJ1-2, with a tentative D call TRBD1 (6 bases). Germline V gives CDR1 MNHEY, CDR2 SVGAGI. Between the trimmed V and J ends, which lost 4 bases and 2 bases, there was a span of 11 bases. CDR3 size: 14 residues.

The V and J genes are TRBV28 and TRBJ2-1; weak D call: TRBD1 (5 bases). The CDR3 sequence is 14 residues long. Deletions cut 2 bases from V and 9 bases from J, with 14 bases between. In germline, CDR1 is MDHEN, CDR2 SYDVKM. The CDR3 sequence is CASSLRQGSSEQFF. CDR3 nucleotides: TGTGCCAGCAGTTTACGCCAGGGTAGTAGTGAGCAGTTCTTC.

This clone was seen a handful of times. This sequence joins TRBV7-2 and TRBJ1-3, with a possible D match to TRBD1 (6 bases). The germline CDR1 and CDR2 sequences are SGHTA and FQGNSA. This CDR3 spans 15 amino acids. With 1 base removed from V and 7 bases from J, the gap between germline ends came to 14 bases. The CDR3 region is CASSLVGGATNTIYF. Here the CDR3 DNA reads TGTGCCAGCAGCTTAGTAGGGGGGGCTACGAACACCATATATTTT.

This sequence joins TRBV7-6 and TRBJ2-2, with D maybe TRBD1 (5 bases). Between the trimmed V and J ends, which lost 4 bases and 12 bases, there was a span of 15 bases. CDR3 size: 13 residues. Looked up from germline, CDR1 is SGHVS and CDR2 is FNYEAQ. DNA of the CDR3: TGTGCCAGCAGCTCGGACACCTCTTGGAAGCTGTTTTTT. Amino acid sequence: CASSSDTSWKLFF.

V and J are TRBV7-6 and TRBJ2-7, with D possibly being TRBD2 (6 bases). V lost 1 base and J 6 bases, leaving 16 bases between the germline ends. This CDR3 comprises 15 residues. Looked up from germline, CDR1 is SGHVS and CDR2 is FNYEAQ. The CDR3 coding sequence is TGTGCCAGCAGCTTAGAGGGACTTGGGATTGGCGAGCAGTACTTC. It translates to CASSLEGLGIGEQYF.

The chain links TRBV21-1 to TRBJ2-1; TRBD2, the D gene given by the table, was not confirmed from the DNA. TRBV21-1 is flagged as a pseudogene. CDR3 length: 20 residues. The CDR3 nucleotides read TGTGCCAGCAGCAAGCTTGCCGGGACTGGCGGGTCGAGCTCCTACAATGAGCAGTTCTTC. As protein: CASSKLAGTGGSSSYNEQFF.

The V and J genes are TRBV20-1 and TRBJ2-1; TRBD2 is a possible D gene (5 bases). The CDR3 spans 11 residues. Germline V CDR1 and CDR2: DFQATT, SNEGSKA (reference sequence). V was shortened by 5 bases and J by 6 bases, with 8 bases between the two germline ends. The CDR3 reads CSADSVNEQFF. In DNA, the CDR3 is TGCAGTGCTGATAGCGTCAATGAGCAGTTCTTC.

The J gene is TRBJ2-3, the V gene TRBV7-8; D possibly corresponds to TRBD2 (6 bases). Germline CDR1 reads SGHVS; CDR2 reads FQNEAQ. Trimming shortened V by 1 base and J by 2 bases, and 16 bases separated the two germline ends. The CDR3 spans 17 residues. CDR3 DNA: TGTGCCAGCAGCTTAGATCCAACTAGCACCCACACAGATACGCAGTATTTT. Amino acid sequence: CASSLDPTSTHTDTQYF.

This chain links TRBV20-1 with TRBJ2-5; D gene uncertain. CDR3 length equals 11 residues. Germline V lookup: CDR1 DFQATT, CDR2 SNEGSKA (reference sequence). The V and J ends lost 5 bases and 5 bases respectively, with 9 bases between them. The CDR3 here is CSAGQMETQYF. The CDR3 bases are TGCAGTGCTGGGCAGATGGAGACCCAGTACTTC.

The J gene is TRBJ1-2, the V gene TRBV19, with 11 bases matching TRBD1. The CDR3 is made up of 15 amino acids. Germline V CDR1 and CDR2: LNHDA, SQIVND (reference sequence). V was clipped by 3 bases and J by 7 bases; unmatched bases: 7. CDR3 nucleotide sequence: TGTGCCAGTAGTATTGTCGGGACAGGGGGACCTGGCTACACCTTC. It is translated as CASSIVGTGGPGYTF.

This rearrangement joins TRBV6-4 to TRBJ1-1; 7 nucleotides line up with TRBD1. Germline V gene sequence: CDR1 MRHNA, CDR2 SNTAGT. Trimming cost V 4 bases and J 7 bases; bases outside gene matches: 9. The CDR3 has 14 amino acids. For the CDR3, the DNA is TGTGCCAGCAGTGCCGGGACAGCCCGAATTGAAGCTTTCTTT. This gives the protein CASSAGTARIEAFF.

The genes are TRBV7-9 and TRBJ2-5; perhaps TRBD1 as D (5 bases). This CDR3 region has 13 residues. Trimming pared 1 base from V and 5 bases from J, leaving 8 bases between. From germline, CDR1 is SEHNR and CDR2 FQNEAQ (reference sequence). The CDR3 sequence: CASSLVKGETQYF. As DNA, the CDR3 is TGTGCCAGCAGCTTAGTAAAGGGGGAGACCCAGTACTTC.

Remarks on this clone: The same CDR3 also results from other DNA sequences found in this sample. The rearrangement links TRBV7-2 to TRBJ1-2; D is unresolved. Germline V gives CDR1 SGHTA, CDR2 FQGNSA. The CDR3 runs 14 residues. Trimming took off 1 base at V and 4 bases at J, with 10 bases between the two ends. DNA for the CDR3: TGTGCCAGCAGCTTAGGAGGGTCCTCCTATGGCTACACCTTC. Its translation is CASSLGGSSYGYTF.

The chain combines TRBV7-3 with TRBJ2-2; D may be TRBD1 (6 bases). Germline V gives CDR1 SGHTA, CDR2 FQGTGA. Trimming pared 3 bases from V and 1 base from J, leaving 9 bases between. The length of the CDR3 is 15 residues. This CDR3 is CASSLWTVNTGELFF. For the CDR3, the DNA is TGTGCCAGCAGCTTGTGGACAGTGAACACCGGGGAGCTGTTTTTT. The whole variable domain, filled in from reference TRBV7-3 and TRBJ2-2, reads GAGVSQTPSNKVTEKGKYVELRCDPISGHTALYWYRQSLGQGPEFLIYFQGTGAADDSGLPNDRFFAVRPEGSVSTLKIQRTERGDSAVYLCASSLWTVNTGELFFGEGSRLTVL.

J is TRBJ2-5 and V is TRBV10-3, with TRBD1 matching over 8 bases. V was clipped by 10 bases and J by 1 base; unmatched bases: 5. The CDR3 has 13 amino acids. The germline V gene encodes CDR1 ENHRY and CDR2 SYGVKD. The DNA for the CDR3 is TGTGCCACCCTGGACAGGGCCCAAGAGACCCAGTACTTC. As protein: CATLDRAQETQYF.

The chain recombines TRBV7-9 with TRBJ1-1; D call uncertain. Looked up from germline, CDR1 is SEHNR and CDR2 is FQNEAQ (reference sequence). The CDR3 spans 17 residues. Trimming took off 5 bases at V and 0 bases at J, with 19 bases between the two ends. CDR3 DNA: TGTGCCAGCAGCCCCGCCCAGGCAAGGTCTGTGAACACTGAAGCTTTCTTT. This encodes CASSPAQARSVNTEAFF.

As regards this clone: A read error may account for a junction end that differs from germline. The chain has TRBV5-1 and TRBJ1-5; D is unresolved. CDR3 length: 15 residues. CDR1 is SGHRS, CDR2 YFSETQ, per germline. The CDR3 nucleotides are TGCGCCAGGAGCTTGGTTGTAATTAGCAATCAGCCCCAGCATTTT. Translating gives CARSLVVISNQPQHF.

The gene calls are TRBV10-1 and TRBJ2-2; TRBD1 is a possible D gene (5 bases). V lost 5 bases and J lost 1, with 20 bases in between. The CDR3 covers 18 residues. Germline CDR1 is WNHNN and CDR2 is SYGVQD (reference sequence). The CDR3 sequence: CASSPLRGSQGNTGELFF. CDR3 nucleotide sequence: TGCGCCAGCAGTCCGCTAAGGGGATCCCAGGGGAACACCGGGGAGCTGTTTTTT.

The chain uses TRBV11-2 and TRBJ1-1; 8 bases map to TRBD1. The CDR3 length is 14 residues. The V gene end was trimmed by 5 bases and the J gene end by 5 bases; junction bases not matched to a gene: 7. The germline CDR1 and CDR2 sequences are SGHAT and FQNNGV. CDR3 bases: TGTGCCAGCAGCCCACAGGGGGTCCAGACTGAAGCTTTCTTT. The encoded protein is CASSPQGVQTEAFF.

DNA of the CDR3: TGTGCCAGCAGGGGGCATGGCACTGAAGCTTTCTTT. As protein: CASRGHGTEAFF. This chain links TRBV6-5 with TRBJ1-1, with a tentative D call TRBD1 (5 bases). Germline assignment: CDR1 MNHEY and CDR2 SVGAGI. Trimming took off 6 bases at V and 4 bases at J, with 9 bases between the two ends. The CDR3 has 12 amino acids.

This chain links TRBV9 with TRBJ2-1; 7 nucleotides match TRBD2. This CDR3 spans 16 amino acids. V lost 2 bases and J lost 7; bases outside the gene matches: 12. CDR1 and CDR2 from the germline V gene are SGDLS and YYNGEE. In DNA form, the CDR3 reads TGTGCCAGCAGCGTCCGTGGGCGGGGGTGGATGAATGAGCAGTTCTTC. Protein product: CASSVRGRGWMNEQFF.